The rows below give T cell receptor beta chains drawn from one sample of a study of cytomegalovirus exposure and HLA in healthy donors. TCRdb's copy holds only in-frame clones and misses some; the assay was immunoSEQ multiplex PCR. The sample has 150,000 to 200,000 clones; 78% are singletons. Sequencing was done on a sample of PBMCs. Every receptor here comes from a woman aged 25 to 45 in good health and CMV-seropositive. CDR3s include the opening cysteine and the closing phenylalanine or tryptophan. Fields, in order: J gene, D gene, V gene, clone size, CDR3 DNA, CDR3 protein. A D gene is named only where the DNA matches it firmly. Clone size is given for some rows only: seen once, a few or many times, or a class if the clone is expanded.

J gene: TRBJ2-1
D gene: TRBD2
V gene: TRBV9
clone size: .
CDR3 DNA: TGTGCCAGCAACCGCGGGGGGGCCTCCTACAATGAGCAGTTCTTC
CDR3 protein: CASNRGGASYNEQFF

J gene: TRBJ2-7
D gene: TRBD1
V gene: TRBV19
clone size: few
CDR3 DNA: TGTGCCAGTAGTGTTGACAGGGTCGGGACCTACGAGCAGTACTTC
CDR3 protein: CASSVDRVGTYEQYF

J gene: TRBJ2-6
D gene: .
V gene: TRBV7-9
clone size: .
CDR3 DNA: TGTGCCAGCACCCGGAATCGGATTGACCGAGGAGAGAGGGCCAACGTCCTGACTTTC
CDR3 protein: CASTRNRIDRGERANVLTF

J gene: TRBJ2-7
D gene: .
V gene: TRBV12-5
clone size: .
CDR3 DNA: TGTGCTAGTGGTTTGGCGACTCCTCGCAGCCCAATTGTCTACGAGCAGTACTTC
CDR3 protein: CASGLATPRSPIVYEQYF

J gene: TRBJ1-5
D gene: TRBD1
V gene: TRBV2
clone size: .
CDR3 DNA: TGTGCCAGCAGTGAGGACAGGGGAGGGTATCAGCCCCAGCATTTT
CDR3 protein: CASSEDRGGYQPQHF

J gene: TRBJ1-5
D gene: TRBD1
V gene: TRBV6-5
clone size: .
CDR3 DNA: TGTGCCAGCAGTTACTCGACAGGGGCTGGGCAGCCCCAGCATTTT
CDR3 protein: CASSYSTGAGQPQHF

J gene: TRBJ2-7
D gene: TRBD1
V gene: TRBV10-3
clone size: .
CDR3 DNA: TGTGCCATTTCGACAGGGGCAGCCTACGAGCAGTACTTC
CDR3 protein: CAISTGAAYEQYF

J gene: TRBJ1-1
D gene: .
V gene: TRBV19
clone size: .
CDR3 DNA: TGTGCCAGCGCCCAGGGACAGAACACTGAAGCTTTCTTT
CDR3 protein: CASAQGQNTEAFF

J gene: TRBJ1-2
D gene: TRBD1
V gene: TRBV2
clone size: few
CDR3 DNA: TGTGCCAGCAGTGAATGGGGGACAGGGCCCTATGGCTACACCTTC
CDR3 protein: CASSEWGTGPYGYTF

J gene: TRBJ2-3
D gene: TRBD2
V gene: TRBV5-1
clone size: .
CDR3 DNA: TGCGCCAGCAGCTTTGGCGGGAGAGGTCTCACAGATACGCAGTATTTT
CDR3 protein: CASSFGGRGLTDTQYF

J gene: TRBJ2-3
D gene: .
V gene: TRBV11-2
clone size: .
CDR3 DNA: TGTGCCAGCAGCTTAGATAGGCGGGGTCTAGTTCCCGATACGCAGTATTTT
CDR3 protein: CASSLDRRGLVPDTQYF

J gene: TRBJ2-7
D gene: .
V gene: TRBV12-5
clone size: few
CDR3 DNA: TGTGCTAGTCAACCGGGGTACTACGAGCAGTACTTC
CDR3 protein: CASQPGYYEQYF

J gene: TRBJ1-2
D gene: .
V gene: TRBV28
clone size: .
CDR3 DNA: TGTGCCAGCAGTCTAGGACAGACCTATGGCTACACCTTC
CDR3 protein: CASSLGQTYGYTF

J gene: TRBJ1-1
D gene: .
V gene: TRBV4-2
clone size: few
CDR3 DNA: TGTGCCAGCAGCTGGTACTTAATGGGGGCAGACACTGAAGCTTTCTTT
CDR3 protein: CASSWYLMGADTEAFF

J gene: TRBJ1-1
D gene: .
V gene: TRBV7-9
clone size: .
CDR3 DNA: TGTGCCAGCAGCTTAGTGCGGGGAGCCACTGAAGCTTTCTTT
CDR3 protein: CASSLVRGATEAFF

J gene: TRBJ2-2
D gene: .
V gene: TRBV10-3
clone size: .
CDR3 DNA: TGTGCCAGCCAGGGGACGGCCGGGGAGCTGTTTTTT
CDR3 protein: CASQGTAGELFF

J gene: TRBJ2-7
D gene: .
V gene: TRBV18
clone size: .
CDR3 DNA: TGTGCCAGCTCGCCTACGGTAACCTACGAGCAGTACTTC
CDR3 protein: CASSPTVTYEQYF

J gene: TRBJ1-1
D gene: TRBD1
V gene: TRBV5-5
clone size: .
CDR3 DNA: TGTGCCAGCAGCTTGGTTGGGACAGCTAACACTGAAGCTTTCTTT
CDR3 protein: CASSLVGTANTEAFF

J gene: TRBJ1-3
D gene: TRBD1
V gene: TRBV9
clone size: once
CDR3 DNA: TGTGCCAGCAGCCCGAGGGGACAGGGGGCCTCTGGAAACACCATATATTTT
CDR3 protein: CASSPRGQGASGNTIYF

J gene: TRBJ2-1
D gene: TRBD2
V gene: TRBV7-9
clone size: .
CDR3 DNA: TGTGCCAGCAGCTTCGGTACACTAGCGGGGTCTTACAATGAGCAGTTCTTC
CDR3 protein: CASSFGTLAGSYNEQFF

J gene: TRBJ2-7
D gene: .
V gene: TRBV4-1
clone size: .
CDR3 DNA: TGCGCCAGCAGCCAAAAGACGGACTTCTACTACGAGCAGTACTTC
CDR3 protein: CASSQKTDFYYEQYF

J gene: TRBJ2-5
D gene: TRBD2
V gene: TRBV7-9
clone size: .
CDR3 DNA: TGTGCCAGCAGCTCGGAGCGGGAGGGGAAAGAGACCCAGTACTTC
CDR3 protein: CASSSEREGKETQYF

J gene: TRBJ2-1
D gene: .
V gene: TRBV11-2
clone size: .
CDR3 DNA: TGTGCCAGCAGCTTAGACGAGTCCCATGAGCAGTTCTTC
CDR3 protein: CASSLDESHEQFF

J gene: TRBJ1-1
D gene: TRBD1
V gene: TRBV27
clone size: .
CDR3 DNA: TGTGCCAGCAGTTCGGTAACCCCAGGGACAGAAGCCTTCTTT
CDR3 protein: CASSSVTPGTEAFF

J gene: TRBJ1-1
D gene: .
V gene: TRBV5-4
clone size: .
CDR3 DNA: TGTGCCAGCAGCTTCGGCGGTAGGTACACTGAAGCTTTCTTT
CDR3 protein: CASSFGGRYTEAFF

J gene: TRBJ2-7
D gene: TRBD1
V gene: TRBV28
clone size: .
CDR3 DNA: TGTGCCAGCACCTGGACAGGGGGCCACGAGCAGTACTTC
CDR3 protein: CASTWTGGHEQYF

J gene: TRBJ2-7
D gene: .
V gene: TRBV15
clone size: few
CDR3 DNA: TGTGCCACCAGCAGAGACGAGGAAGTAGCCCTCTACGAGCAGTACTTC
CDR3 protein: CATSRDEEVALYEQYF

J gene: TRBJ1-1
D gene: .
V gene: TRBV2
clone size: .
CDR3 DNA: TGTGCCAGCAGTGCTCAGGAAGTTGCGGGTGAAGCTTTCTTT
CDR3 protein: CASSAQEVAGEAFF

J gene: TRBJ2-7
D gene: .
V gene: TRBV12-5
clone size: .
CDR3 DNA: TGTGCTAGTGGTTTGGCTCGGGGATACGAGCAGTACTTC
CDR3 protein: CASGLARGYEQYF

J gene: TRBJ2-1
D gene: TRBD1
V gene: TRBV11-2
clone size: few
CDR3 DNA: TGTGCCAGCAGCTCGAAAGGGGGCGTAGGGCAGTTCTTC
CDR3 protein: CASSSKGGVGQFF

J gene: TRBJ2-5
D gene: .
V gene: TRBV5-6
clone size: .
CDR3 DNA: TGTGCCAGCAGCTTGGAAAGGACTTATCAAGAGACCCAGTACTTC
CDR3 protein: CASSLERTYQETQYF

J gene: TRBJ2-3
D gene: .
V gene: TRBV5-1
clone size: .
CDR3 DNA: TGCGCCAGCAGCTCTACAGGTCCCACAGATACGCAGTATTTT
CDR3 protein: CASSSTGPTDTQYF

J gene: TRBJ2-7
D gene: TRBD1
V gene: TRBV5-1
clone size: .
CDR3 DNA: TGCGCCAGCAGCTCACCCGGGACAGGGGGCTACGAGCAGTACTTC
CDR3 protein: CASSSPGTGGYEQYF

J gene: TRBJ1-1
D gene: TRBD1
V gene: TRBV6-5
clone size: few
CDR3 DNA: TGTGCCAGCAGTAAAAGATTCGACAGGGAATCTGAAGCTTTCTTT
CDR3 protein: CASSKRFDRESEAFF

J gene: TRBJ2-7
D gene: TRBD1
V gene: TRBV7-8
clone size: .
CDR3 DNA: TGTGCCAGCAGCTTGATCGACAGGGGAGGCTCCTACGAGCAGTACTTC
CDR3 protein: CASSLIDRGGSYEQYF